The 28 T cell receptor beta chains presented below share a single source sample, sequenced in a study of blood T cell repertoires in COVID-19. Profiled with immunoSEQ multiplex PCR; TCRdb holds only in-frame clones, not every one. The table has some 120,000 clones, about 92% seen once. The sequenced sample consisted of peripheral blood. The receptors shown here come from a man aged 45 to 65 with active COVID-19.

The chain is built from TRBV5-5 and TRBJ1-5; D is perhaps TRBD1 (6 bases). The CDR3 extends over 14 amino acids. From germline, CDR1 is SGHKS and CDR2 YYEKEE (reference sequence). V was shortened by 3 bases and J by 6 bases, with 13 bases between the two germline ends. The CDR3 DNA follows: TGTGCCAGCAGCTCGGGGGGGGCGACTCAGCCCCAGCATTTT. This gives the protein CASSSGGATQPQHF. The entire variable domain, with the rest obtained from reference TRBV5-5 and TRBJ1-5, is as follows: DAGVTQSPTHLIKTRGQQVTLRCSPISGHKSVSWYQQVLGQGPQFIFQYYEKEERGRGNFPDRFSARQFPNYSSELNVNALLLGDSALYLCASSSGGATQPQHFGDGTRLSIL.

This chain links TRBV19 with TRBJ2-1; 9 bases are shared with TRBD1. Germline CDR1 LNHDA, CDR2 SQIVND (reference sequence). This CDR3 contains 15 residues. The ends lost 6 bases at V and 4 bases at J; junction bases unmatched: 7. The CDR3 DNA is TGTGCCAGTAGCCGGACAGGGGTTATTTACAATGAGCAGTTCTTC. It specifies CASSRTGVIYNEQFF.

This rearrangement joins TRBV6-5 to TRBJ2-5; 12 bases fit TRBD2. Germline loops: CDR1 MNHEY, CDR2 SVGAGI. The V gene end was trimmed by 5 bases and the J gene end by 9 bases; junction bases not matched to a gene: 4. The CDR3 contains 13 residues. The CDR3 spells CASSMTSGGPQYF. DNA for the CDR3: TGTGCCAGCAGTATGACTAGCGGGGGACCCCAGTACTTC.

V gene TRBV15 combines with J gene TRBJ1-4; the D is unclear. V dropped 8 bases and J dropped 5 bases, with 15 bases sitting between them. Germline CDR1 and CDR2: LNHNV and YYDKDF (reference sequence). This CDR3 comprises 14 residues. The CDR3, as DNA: TGTGCCACCTCGCGAGGTGGAGGAAATGAAAAACTGTTTTTT. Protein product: CATSRGGGNEKLFF.

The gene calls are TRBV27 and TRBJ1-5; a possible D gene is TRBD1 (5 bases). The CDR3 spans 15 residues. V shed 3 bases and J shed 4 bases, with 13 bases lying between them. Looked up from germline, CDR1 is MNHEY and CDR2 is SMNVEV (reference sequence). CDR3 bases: TGTGCCAGCAGTTTCCAGGGCGCGAGAAATCAGCCCCAGCATTTT. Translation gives CASSFQGARNQPQHF.

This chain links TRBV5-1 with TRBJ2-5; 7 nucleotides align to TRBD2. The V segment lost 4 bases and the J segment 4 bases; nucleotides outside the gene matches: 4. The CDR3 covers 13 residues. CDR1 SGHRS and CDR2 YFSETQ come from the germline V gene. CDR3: CASSPGGGETQYF. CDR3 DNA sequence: TGCGCCAGCAGCCCTGGGGGGGGAGAGACCCAGTACTTC.

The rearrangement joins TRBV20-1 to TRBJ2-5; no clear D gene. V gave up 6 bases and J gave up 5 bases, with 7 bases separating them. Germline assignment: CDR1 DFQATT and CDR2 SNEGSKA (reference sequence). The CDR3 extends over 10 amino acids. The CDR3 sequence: CSALSETQYF. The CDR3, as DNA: TGCAGTGCCTTATCGGAGACCCAGTACTTC.

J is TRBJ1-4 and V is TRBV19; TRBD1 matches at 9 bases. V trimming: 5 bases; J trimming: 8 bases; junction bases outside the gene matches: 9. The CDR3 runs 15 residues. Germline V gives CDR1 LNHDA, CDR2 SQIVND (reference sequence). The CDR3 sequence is CASSLSGTGREKLFF. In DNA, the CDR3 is TGTGCCAGTAGTCTATCCGGGACAGGGCGGGAAAAACTGTTTTTT.

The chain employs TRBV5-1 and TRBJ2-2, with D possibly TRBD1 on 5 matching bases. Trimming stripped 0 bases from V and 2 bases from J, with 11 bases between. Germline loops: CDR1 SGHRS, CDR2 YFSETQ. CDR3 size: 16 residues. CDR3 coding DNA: TGCGCCAGCAGCTTGGAGGGGAAAACAAACACCGGGGAGCTGTTTTTT. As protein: CASSLEGKTNTGELFF.

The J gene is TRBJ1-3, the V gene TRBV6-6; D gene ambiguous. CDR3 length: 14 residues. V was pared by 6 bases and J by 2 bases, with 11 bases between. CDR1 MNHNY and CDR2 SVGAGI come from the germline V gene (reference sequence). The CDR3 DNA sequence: TGTGCCAGCAGCCTTTCTAGTGCTGGAAACACCATATATTTT. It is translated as CASSLSSAGNTIYF.

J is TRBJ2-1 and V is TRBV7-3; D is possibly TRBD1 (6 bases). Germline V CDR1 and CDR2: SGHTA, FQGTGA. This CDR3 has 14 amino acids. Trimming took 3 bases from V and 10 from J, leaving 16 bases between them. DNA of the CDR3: TGTGCCAGCAGCTTGAGGGGGTTACAGCAGGAGCAGTTCTTC. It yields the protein CASSLRGLQQEQFF.

CDR3 in DNA: TGTGCCAGCAGCCAAGCCGGGACTAGCTACACCGGGGAGCTGTTTTTT. It is translated as CASSQAGTSYTGELFF. The chain carries TRBV4-2 and TRBJ2-2; TRBD2 agrees at 9 bases. The CDR3 runs to 16 residues. Germline CDR1 and CDR2: LGHNA and YNFKEQ. V trimming: 1 base; J trimming: 3 bases; junction bases outside the gene matches: 3.

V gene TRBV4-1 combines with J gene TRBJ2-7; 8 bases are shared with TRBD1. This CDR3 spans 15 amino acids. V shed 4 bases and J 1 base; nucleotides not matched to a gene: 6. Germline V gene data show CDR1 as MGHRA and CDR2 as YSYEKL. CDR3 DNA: TGCGCCAGCAGCCGAGGACAGGGACCTTCCTACGAGCAGTACTTC. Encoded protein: CASSRGQGPSYEQYF.

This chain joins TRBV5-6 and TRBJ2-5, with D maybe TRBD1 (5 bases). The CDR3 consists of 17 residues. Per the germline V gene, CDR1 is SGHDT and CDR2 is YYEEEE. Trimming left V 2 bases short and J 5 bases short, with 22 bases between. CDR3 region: CASSLTLVGARRETQYF. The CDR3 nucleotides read TGTGCCAGCAGCTTAACTTTAGTAGGGGCGAGGCGGGAGACCCAGTACTTC.

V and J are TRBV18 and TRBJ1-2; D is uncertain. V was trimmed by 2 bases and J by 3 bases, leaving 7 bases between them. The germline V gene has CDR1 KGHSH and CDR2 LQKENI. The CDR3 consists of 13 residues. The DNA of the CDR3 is TGTGCCAGCTCACCAGAGGGAGACTATGGCTACACCTTC. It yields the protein CASSPEGDYGYTF. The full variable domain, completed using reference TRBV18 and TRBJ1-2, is NAGVMQNPRHLVRRRGQEARLRCSPMKGHSHVYWYRQLPEEGLKFMVYLQKENIIDESGMPKERFSAEFPKEGPSILRIQQVVRGDSAAYFCASSPEGDYGYTFGSGTRLTVV.

CDR3 loop: CASRGGSSTDTQYF. The CDR3 DNA reads TGTGCCAGCAGGGGGGGGTCTAGCACAGATACGCAGTATTTT. V gene TRBV6-5 combines with J gene TRBJ2-3; TRBD2 aligns across 7 bases. The CDR3 sequence is 14 residues long. V dropped 6 bases and J dropped 0; count of bases not matched to a gene: 3. Germline V gene lookup returns CDR1 MNHEY and CDR2 SVGAGI.

As DNA, the CDR3 is TGTGCCAGCAGCTCGAAGAGCTCTGGAAACACCATATATTTT. This codes for CASSSKSSGNTIYF. V is TRBV5-4 and J is TRBJ1-3, with D uncertain. Per germline, CDR1 SGHNT and CDR2 YYREEE (reference sequence). The V end was cut by 3 bases, the J end by 0 bases, with 7 bases between. The CDR3 has 14 residues.

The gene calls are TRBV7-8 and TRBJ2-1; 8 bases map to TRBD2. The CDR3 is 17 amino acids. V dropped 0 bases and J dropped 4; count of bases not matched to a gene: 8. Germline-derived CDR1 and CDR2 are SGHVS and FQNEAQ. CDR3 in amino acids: CASSLASGGSLYNEQFF. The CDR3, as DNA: TGTGCCAGCAGCTTAGCCAGCGGGGGCTCACTATACAATGAGCAGTTCTTC.

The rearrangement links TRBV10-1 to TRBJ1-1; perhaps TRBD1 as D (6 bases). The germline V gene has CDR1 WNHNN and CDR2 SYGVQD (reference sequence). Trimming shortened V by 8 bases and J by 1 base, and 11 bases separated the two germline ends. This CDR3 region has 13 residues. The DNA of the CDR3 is TGCGCCAGCCGGGGAGGGGGGAACACTGAAGCTTTCTTT. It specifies CASRGGGNTEAFF.

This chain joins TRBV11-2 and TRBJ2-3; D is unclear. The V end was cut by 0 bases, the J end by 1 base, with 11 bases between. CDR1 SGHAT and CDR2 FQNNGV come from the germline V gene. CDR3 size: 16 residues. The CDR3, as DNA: TGTGCCAGCAGCTTAGAGGGCCTTCAGGGCACAGATACGCAGTATTTT. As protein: CASSLEGLQGTDTQYF.

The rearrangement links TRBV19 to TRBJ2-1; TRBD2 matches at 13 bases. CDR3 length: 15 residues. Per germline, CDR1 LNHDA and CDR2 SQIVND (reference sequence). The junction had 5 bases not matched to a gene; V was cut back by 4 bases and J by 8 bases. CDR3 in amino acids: CASSRLAGGYDEQFF. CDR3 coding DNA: TGTGCCAGTAGTAGACTAGCGGGAGGATACGATGAGCAGTTCTTC.

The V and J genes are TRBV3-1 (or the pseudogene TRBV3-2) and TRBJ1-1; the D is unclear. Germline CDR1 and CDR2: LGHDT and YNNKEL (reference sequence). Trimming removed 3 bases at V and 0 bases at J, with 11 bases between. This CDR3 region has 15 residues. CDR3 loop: CASSQGRLMNTEAFF. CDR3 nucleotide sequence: TGTGCCAGCAGCCAGGGCAGGCTGATGAACACTGAAGCTTTCTTT.

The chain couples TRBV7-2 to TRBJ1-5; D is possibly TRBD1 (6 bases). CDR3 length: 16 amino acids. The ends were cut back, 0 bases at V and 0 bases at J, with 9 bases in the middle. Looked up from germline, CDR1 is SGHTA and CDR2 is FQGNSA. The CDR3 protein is CASSLAGHYSNQPQHF. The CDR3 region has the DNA TGTGCCAGCAGCTTAGCGGGACACTATAGCAATCAGCCCCAGCATTTT.

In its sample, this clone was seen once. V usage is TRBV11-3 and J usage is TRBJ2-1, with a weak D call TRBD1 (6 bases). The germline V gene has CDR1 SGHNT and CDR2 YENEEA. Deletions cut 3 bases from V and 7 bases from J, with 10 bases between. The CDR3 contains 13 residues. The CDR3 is CASSFPGVNEQFF. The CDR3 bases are TGTGCCAGCAGCTTCCCAGGGGTGAATGAGCAGTTCTTC.

CDR3 coding DNA: TGTGCCAGCAGCTACTCGGTCGGGACAGGGTTTATAGATACGCAGTATTTT. As protein: CASSYSVGTGFIDTQYF. The rearrangement uses TRBV11-2 and TRBJ2-3; 9 bases agree with TRBD1. Germline CDR1 is SGHAT and CDR2 is FQNNGV. V lost 4 bases, J lost 5 bases, and 13 bases stayed unmatched. The CDR3 covers 17 residues.

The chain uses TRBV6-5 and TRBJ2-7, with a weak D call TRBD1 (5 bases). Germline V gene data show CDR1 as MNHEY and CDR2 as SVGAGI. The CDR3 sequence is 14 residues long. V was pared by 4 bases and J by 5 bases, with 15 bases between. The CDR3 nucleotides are TGTGCCAGCAGTTCGGACAAGGGTCGGCACGAGCAGTACGTC. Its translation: CASSSDKGRHEQYV.

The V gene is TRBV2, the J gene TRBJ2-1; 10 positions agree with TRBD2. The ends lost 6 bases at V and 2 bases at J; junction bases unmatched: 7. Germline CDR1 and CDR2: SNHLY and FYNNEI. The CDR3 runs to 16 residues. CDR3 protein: CASRPHSGGTYNEQFF. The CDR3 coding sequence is TGTGCCAGCAGACCTCATAGCGGGGGGACCTACAATGAGCAGTTCTTC.

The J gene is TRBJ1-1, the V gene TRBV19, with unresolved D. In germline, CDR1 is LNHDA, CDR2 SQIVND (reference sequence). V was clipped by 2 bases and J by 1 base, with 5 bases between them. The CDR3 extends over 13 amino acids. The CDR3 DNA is TGTGCCAGTAGTATAACCGGGAACACTGAAGCTTTCTTT. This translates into CASSITGNTEAFF. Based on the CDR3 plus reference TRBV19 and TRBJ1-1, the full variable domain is DGGITQSPKYLFRKEGQNVTLSCEQNLNHDAMYWYRQDPGQGLRLIYYSQIVNDFQKGDIAEGYSVSREKKESFPLTVTSAQKNPTAFYLCASSITGNTEAFFGQGTRLTVV.